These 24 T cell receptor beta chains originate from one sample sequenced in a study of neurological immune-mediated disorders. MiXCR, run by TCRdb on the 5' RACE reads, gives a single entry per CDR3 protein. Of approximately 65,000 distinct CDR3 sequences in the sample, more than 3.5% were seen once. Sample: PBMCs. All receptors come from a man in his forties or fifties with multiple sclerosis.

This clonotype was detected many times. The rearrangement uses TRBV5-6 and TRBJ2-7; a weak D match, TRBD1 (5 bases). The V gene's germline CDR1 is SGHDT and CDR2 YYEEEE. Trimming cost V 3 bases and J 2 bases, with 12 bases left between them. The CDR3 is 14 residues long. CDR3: CASSSYGATYEQYF. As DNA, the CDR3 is TGTGCCAGCAGCTCCTATGGGGCGACCTACGAGCAGTACTTC.

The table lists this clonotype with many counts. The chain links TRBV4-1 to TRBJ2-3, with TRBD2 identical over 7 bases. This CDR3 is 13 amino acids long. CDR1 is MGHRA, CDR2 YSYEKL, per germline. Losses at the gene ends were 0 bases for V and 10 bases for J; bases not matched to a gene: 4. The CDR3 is CASSQDGRGAQYF. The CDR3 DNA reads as TGCGCCAGCAGCCAAGACGGACGGGGGGCGCAGTATTTT.

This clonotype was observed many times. CDR3 in amino acids: CSARGDTSYEQYF. As DNA, the CDR3 is TGCAGTGCTAGGGGAGACACCTCCTACGAGCAGTACTTC. The V call is TRBV20-1, the J call TRBJ2-7; possible D gene TRBD2, 5 bases. The CDR3 has 13 amino acids. Trimming stripped 3 bases from V and 0 bases from J, with 9 bases between. Germline lookup yields CDR1 DFQATT and CDR2 SNEGSKA (reference sequence).

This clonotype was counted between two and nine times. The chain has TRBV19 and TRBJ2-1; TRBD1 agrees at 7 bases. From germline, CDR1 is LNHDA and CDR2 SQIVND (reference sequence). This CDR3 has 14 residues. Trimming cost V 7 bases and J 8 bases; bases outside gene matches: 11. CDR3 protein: CASKMRTGGDEQFF. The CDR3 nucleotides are TGTGCCAGTAAAATGCGGACAGGTGGGGATGAGCAGTTCTTC.

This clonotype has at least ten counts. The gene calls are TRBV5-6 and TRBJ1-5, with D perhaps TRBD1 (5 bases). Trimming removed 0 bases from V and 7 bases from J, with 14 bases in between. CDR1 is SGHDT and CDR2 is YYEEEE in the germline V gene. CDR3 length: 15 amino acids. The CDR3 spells CASSLGGAGWQPQHF. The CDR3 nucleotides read TGTGCCAGCAGCTTGGGCGGGGCCGGCTGGCAGCCCCAGCATTTT.

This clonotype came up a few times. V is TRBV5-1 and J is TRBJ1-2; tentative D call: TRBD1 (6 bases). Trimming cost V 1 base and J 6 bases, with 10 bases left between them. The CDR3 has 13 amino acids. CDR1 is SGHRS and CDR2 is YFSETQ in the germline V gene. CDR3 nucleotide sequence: TGCGCCAGCAGCTTGCAGACAGGACATGGCTACACCTTC. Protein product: CASSLQTGHGYTF.

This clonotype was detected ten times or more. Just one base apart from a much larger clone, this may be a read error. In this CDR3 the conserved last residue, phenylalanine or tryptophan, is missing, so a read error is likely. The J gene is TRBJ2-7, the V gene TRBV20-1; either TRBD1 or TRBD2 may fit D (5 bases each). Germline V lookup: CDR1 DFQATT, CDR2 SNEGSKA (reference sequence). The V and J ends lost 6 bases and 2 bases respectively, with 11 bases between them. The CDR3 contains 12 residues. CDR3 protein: CSAGTSTYEQYG. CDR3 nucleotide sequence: TGCAGTGCAGGGACGTCGACCTACGAGCAGTACGGC.

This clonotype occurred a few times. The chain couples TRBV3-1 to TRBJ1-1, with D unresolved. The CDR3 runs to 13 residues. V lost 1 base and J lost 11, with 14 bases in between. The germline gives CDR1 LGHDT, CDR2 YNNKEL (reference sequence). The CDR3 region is CASSQGTAMSAFF. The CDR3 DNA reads TGTGCCAGCAGCCAAGGGACGGCGATGTCGGCTTTCTTT.

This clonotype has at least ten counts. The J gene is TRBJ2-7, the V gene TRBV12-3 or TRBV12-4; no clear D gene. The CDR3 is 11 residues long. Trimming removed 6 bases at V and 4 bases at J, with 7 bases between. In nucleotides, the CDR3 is TGTGCCAGCAGCCGACAATACGAGCAGTACTTC. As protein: CASSRQYEQYF.

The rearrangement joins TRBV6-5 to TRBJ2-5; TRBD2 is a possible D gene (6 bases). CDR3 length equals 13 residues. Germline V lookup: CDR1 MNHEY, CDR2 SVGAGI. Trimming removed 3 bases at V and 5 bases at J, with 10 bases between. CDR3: CASSYGGMETQYF. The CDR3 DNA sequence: TGTGCCAGCAGTTATGGAGGGATGGAGACCCAGTACTTC.

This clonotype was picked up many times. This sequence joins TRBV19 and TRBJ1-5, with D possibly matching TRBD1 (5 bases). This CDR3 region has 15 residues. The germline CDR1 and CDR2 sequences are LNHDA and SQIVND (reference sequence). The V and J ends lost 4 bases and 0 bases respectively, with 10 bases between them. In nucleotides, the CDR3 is TGTGCCAGTAGTACATACAGGATTAGCAATCAGCCCCAGCATTTT. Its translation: CASSTYRISNQPQHF.

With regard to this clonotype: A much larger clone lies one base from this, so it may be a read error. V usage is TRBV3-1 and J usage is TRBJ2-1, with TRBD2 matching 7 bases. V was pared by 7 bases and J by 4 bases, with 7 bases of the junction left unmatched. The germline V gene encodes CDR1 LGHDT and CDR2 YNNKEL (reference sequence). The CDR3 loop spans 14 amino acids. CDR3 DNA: TGTGCCAGCAATAAAGACGGGGGGTACAATGAGCAGTTCTTC. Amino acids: CASNKDGGYNEQFF.

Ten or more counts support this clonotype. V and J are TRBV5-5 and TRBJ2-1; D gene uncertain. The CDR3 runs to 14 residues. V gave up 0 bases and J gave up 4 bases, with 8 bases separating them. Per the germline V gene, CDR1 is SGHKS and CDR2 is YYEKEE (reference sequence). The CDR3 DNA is TGTGCCAGCAGCTTGGATCGGACGTACAATGAGCAGTTCTTC. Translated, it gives CASSLDRTYNEQFF.

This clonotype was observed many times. The DNA for the CDR3 is TGCGCCAGCAGCTTAGGCCGGGAACGAGGGGACGAGCAGTACGTC. This gives the protein CASSLGRERGDEQYV. The chain combines TRBV5-1 with TRBJ2-7; tentatively, D is TRBD1 or TRBD2 (5 bases each). The CDR3 sequence is 15 residues long. Trimming left V 2 bases short and J 5 bases short, with 17 bases between. Germline values: CDR1 SGHRS, CDR2 YFSETQ.

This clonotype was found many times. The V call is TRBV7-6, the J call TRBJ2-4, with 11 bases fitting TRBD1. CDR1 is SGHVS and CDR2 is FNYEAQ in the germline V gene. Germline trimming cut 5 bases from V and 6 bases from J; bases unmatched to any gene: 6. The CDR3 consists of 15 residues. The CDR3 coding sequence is TGTGCCAGCAGCCTCGGGACAGGGGGGGGAAACATTCAGTACTTC. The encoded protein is CASSLGTGGGNIQYF. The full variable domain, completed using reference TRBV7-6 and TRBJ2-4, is GAGVSQSPRYKVTKRGQDVALRCDPISGHVSLYWYRQALGQGPEFLTYFNYEAQQDKSGLPNDRFSAERPEGSISTLTIQRTEQRDSAMYRCASSLGTGGGNIQYFGAGTRLSVL.

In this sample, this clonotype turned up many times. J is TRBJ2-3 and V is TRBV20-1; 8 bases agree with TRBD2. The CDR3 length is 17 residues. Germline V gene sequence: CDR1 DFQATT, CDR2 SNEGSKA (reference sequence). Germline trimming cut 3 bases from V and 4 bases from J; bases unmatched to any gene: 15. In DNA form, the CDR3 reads TGCAGTGCTAGGGATCCCCTTAAGGGCGGGGGGTCAGATACGCAGTATTTT. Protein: CSARDPLKGGGSDTQYF.

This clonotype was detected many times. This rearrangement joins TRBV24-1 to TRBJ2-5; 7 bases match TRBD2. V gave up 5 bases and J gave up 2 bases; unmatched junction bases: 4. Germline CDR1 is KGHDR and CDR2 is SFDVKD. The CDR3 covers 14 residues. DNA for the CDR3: TGTGCCACCAGTGGGGGGGGATCACAAGAGACCCAGTACTTC. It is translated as CATSGGGSQETQYF.

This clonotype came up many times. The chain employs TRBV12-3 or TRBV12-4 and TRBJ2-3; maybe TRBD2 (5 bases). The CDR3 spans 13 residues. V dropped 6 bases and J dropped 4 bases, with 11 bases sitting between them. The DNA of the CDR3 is TGTGCCAGCAGGGACTCTTGGGCAGATACGCAGTATTTT. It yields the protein CASRDSWADTQYF.

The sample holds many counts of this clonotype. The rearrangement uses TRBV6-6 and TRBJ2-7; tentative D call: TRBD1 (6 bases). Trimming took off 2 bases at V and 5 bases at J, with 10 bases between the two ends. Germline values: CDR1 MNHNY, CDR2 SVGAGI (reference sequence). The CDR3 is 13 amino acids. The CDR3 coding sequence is TGTGCCAGCAGTTACACCCGACAGGACGAGCAGTACGTC. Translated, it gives CASSYTRQDEQYV.

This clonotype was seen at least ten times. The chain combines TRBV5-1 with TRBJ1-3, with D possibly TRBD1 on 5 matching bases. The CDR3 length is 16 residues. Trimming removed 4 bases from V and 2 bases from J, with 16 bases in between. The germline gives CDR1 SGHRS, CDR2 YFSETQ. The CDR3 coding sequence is TGCGCCAGCAGCCAAAATCTCCAGGGTACTGGAAACACCATATATTTT. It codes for CASSQNLQGTGNTIYF.

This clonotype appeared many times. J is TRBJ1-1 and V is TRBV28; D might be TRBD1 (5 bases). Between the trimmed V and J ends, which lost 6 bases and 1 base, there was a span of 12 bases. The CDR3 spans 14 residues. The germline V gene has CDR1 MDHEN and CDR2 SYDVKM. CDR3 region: CASSRRGANTEAFF. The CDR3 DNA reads TGTGCCAGCAGCCGGAGGGGCGCGAACACTGAAGCTTTCTTT.

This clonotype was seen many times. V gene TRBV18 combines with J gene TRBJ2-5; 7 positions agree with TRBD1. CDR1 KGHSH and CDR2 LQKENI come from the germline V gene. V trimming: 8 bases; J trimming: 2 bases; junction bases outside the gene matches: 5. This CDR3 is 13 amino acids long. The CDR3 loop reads CASQDREQETQYF. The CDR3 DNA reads TGTGCCAGCCAAGACAGGGAACAAGAGACCCAGTACTTC.

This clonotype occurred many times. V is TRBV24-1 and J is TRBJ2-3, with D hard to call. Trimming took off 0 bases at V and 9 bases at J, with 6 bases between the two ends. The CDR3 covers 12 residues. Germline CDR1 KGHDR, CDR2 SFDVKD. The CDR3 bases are TGTGCCACCAGTGATTTGGAAAGGACGCAGTATTTT. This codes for CATSDLERTQYF.

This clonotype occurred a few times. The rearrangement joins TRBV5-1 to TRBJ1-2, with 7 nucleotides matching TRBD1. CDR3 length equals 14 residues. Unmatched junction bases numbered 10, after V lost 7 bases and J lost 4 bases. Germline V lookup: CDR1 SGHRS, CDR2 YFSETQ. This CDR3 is CASFGGGGSYGYTF. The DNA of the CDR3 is TGCGCCAGCTTCGGAGGAGGGGGCAGCTATGGCTACACCTTC.